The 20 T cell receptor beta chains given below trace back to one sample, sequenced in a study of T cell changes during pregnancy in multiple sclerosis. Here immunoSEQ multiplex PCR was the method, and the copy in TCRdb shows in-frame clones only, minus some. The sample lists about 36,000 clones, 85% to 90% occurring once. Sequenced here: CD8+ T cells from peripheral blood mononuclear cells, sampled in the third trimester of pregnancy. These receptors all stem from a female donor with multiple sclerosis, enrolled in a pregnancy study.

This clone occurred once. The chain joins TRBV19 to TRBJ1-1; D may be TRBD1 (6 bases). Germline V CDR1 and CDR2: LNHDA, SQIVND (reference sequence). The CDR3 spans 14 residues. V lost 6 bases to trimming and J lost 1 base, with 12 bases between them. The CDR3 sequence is CASRGTKTNTEAFF. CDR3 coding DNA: TGTGCCAGTAGAGGGACAAAGACGAACACTGAAGCTTTCTTT.

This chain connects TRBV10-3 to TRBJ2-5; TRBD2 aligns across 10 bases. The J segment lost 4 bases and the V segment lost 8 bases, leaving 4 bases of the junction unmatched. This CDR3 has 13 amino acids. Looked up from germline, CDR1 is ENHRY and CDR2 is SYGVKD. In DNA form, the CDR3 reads TGTGCCATCTCTTCTAGCGGGGGAGAGACCCAGTACTTC. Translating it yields CAISSSGGETQYF.

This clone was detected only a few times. As DNA, the CDR3 is TGTGCCAGCAGCTCCTCAGGCGCAGGCGATCAGCCCCAGCATTTT. Translation gives CASSSSGAGDQPQHF. The chain combines TRBV7-9 with TRBJ1-5; D ambiguous. The ends were cut back, 4 bases at V and 5 bases at J, with 15 bases in the middle. Germline CDR1 SEHNR, CDR2 FQNEAQ (reference sequence). This CDR3 is 15 amino acids long. The full variable domain, completed using reference TRBV7-9 and TRBJ1-5, is DTGVSQNPRHKITKRGQNVTFRCDPISEHNRLYWYRQTLGQGPEFLTYFQNEAQLEKSRLLSDRFSAERPKGSFSTLEIQRTEQGDSAMYLCASSSSGAGDQPQHFGDGTRLSIL.

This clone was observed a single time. Here the CDR3 DNA reads TGTGCCAGCAGCCCTACCCCCGACAGGATCCGAACTGAAGCTTTCTTT. Residues: CASSPTPDRIRTEAFF. The genes are TRBV28 and TRBJ1-1; possibly TRBD1 for D (6 bases). The CDR3 sequence is 16 residues long. Germline V gives CDR1 MDHEN, CDR2 SYDVKM. V was trimmed by 6 bases and J by 5 bases, leaving 22 bases between them. The full variable domain, its missing parts supplied by reference TRBV28 and TRBJ1-1, is DVKVTQSSRYLVKRTGEKVFLECVQDMDHENMFWYRQDPGLGLRLIYFSYDVKMKEKGDIPEGYSVSREKKERFSLILESASTNQTSMYLCASSPTPDRIRTEAFFGQGTRLTVV.

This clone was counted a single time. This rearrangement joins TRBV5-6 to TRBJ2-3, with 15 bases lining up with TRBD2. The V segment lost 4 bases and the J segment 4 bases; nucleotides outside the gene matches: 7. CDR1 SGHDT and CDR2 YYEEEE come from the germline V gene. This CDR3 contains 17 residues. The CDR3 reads CASSPPGLAGGPDTQYF. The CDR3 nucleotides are TGTGCCAGCAGCCCCCCCGGACTAGCGGGGGGGCCAGATACGCAGTATTTT.

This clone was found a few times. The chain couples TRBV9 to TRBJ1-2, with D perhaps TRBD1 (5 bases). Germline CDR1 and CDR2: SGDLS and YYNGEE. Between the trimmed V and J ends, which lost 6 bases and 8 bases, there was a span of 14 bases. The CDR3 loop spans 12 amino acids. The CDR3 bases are TGTGCCAGCAACACAGAAACAGGAGGCTACACCTTC. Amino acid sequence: CASNTETGGYTF.

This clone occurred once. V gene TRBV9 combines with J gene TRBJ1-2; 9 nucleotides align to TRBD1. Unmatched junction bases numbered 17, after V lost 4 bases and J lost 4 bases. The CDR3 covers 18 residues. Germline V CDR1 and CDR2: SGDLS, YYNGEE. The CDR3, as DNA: TGTGCCAGCAGCACCACCCGGGACAGGGAGACCCACCTCTATGGCTACACCTTC. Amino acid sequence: CASSTTRDRETHLYGYTF.

In DNA, the CDR3 is TGTGCCTGGAGTGTTTGGGACAGGGGTGGCGAGCAGTACTTC. Translation gives CAWSVWDRGGEQYF. The V and J genes are TRBV30 and TRBJ2-7, with 10 bases matching TRBD1. The junction had 5 bases not matched to a gene; V was cut back by 0 bases and J by 6 bases. In germline, CDR1 is GTSNPN, CDR2 SVGIG (reference sequence). This CDR3 has 14 residues.

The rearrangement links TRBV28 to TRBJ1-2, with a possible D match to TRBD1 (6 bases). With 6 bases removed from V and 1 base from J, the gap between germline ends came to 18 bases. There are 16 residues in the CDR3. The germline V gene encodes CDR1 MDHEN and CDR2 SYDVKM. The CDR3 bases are TGTGCCAGCAGCCCCGCAACAGGGTCCCTTAACTATGGCTACACCTTC. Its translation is CASSPATGSLNYGYTF.

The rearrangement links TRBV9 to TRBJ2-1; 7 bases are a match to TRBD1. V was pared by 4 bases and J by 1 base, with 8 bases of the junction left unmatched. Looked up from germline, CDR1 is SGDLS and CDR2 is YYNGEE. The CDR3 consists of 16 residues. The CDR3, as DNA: TGTGCCAGCAGCCCCGAGGGGGCCGAATCCTACAATGAGCAGTTCTTC. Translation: CASSPEGAESYNEQFF.

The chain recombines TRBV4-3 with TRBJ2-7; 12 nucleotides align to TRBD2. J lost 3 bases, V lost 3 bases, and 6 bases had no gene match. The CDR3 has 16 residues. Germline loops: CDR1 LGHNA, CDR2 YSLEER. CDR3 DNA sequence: TGCGCCAGCAGCCAGACACTAGCGGGGGGTTACTACGAGCAGTACTTC. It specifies CASSQTLAGGYYEQYF.

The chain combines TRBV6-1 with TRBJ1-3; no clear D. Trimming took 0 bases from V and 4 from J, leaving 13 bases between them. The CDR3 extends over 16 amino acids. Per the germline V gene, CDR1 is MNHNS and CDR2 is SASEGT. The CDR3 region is CASSEALEGSGNTIYF. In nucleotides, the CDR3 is TGTGCCAGCAGTGAAGCGCTAGAGGGATCGGGAAACACCATATATTTT.

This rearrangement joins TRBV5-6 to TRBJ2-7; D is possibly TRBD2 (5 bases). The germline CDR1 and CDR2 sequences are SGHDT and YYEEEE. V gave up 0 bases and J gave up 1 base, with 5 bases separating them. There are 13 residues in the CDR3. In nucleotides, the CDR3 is TGTGCCAGCAGCTTGGGGGAGTCCTACGAGCAGTACTTC. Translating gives CASSLGESYEQYF. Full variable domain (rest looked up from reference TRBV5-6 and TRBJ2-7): DAGVTQSPTHLIKTRGQQVTLRCSPKSGHDTVSWYQQALGQGPQFIFQYYEEEERQRGNFPDRFSGHQFPNYSSELNVNALLLGDSALYLCASSLGESYEQYFGPGTRLTVT.

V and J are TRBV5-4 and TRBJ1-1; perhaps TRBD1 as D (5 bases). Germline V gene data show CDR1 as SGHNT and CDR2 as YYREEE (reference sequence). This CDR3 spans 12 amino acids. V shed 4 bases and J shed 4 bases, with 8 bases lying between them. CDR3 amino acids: CASSPGGTEAFF. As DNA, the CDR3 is TGTGCCAGCAGCCCCGGGGGCACTGAAGCTTTCTTT.

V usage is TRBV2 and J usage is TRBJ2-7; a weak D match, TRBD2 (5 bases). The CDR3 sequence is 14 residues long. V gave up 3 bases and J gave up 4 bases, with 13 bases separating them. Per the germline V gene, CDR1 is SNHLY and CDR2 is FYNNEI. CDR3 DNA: TGTGCCAGCAGTGAGCCCGGGGTGGGGTACGAGCAGTACTTC. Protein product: CASSEPGVGYEQYF.

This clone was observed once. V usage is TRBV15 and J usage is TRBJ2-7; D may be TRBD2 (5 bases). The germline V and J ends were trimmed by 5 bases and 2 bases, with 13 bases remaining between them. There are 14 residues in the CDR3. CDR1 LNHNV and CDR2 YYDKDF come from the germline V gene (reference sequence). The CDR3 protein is CATSSYRGPYEQYF. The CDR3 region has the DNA TGTGCCACCAGCTCTTACAGAGGGCCCTACGAGCAGTACTTC.

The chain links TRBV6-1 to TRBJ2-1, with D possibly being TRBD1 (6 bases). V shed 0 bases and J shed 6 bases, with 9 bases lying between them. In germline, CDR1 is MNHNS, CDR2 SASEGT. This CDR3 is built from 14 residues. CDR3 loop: CASSEAEGGNEQFF. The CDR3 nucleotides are TGTGCCAGCAGTGAAGCTGAAGGGGGCAATGAGCAGTTCTTC.

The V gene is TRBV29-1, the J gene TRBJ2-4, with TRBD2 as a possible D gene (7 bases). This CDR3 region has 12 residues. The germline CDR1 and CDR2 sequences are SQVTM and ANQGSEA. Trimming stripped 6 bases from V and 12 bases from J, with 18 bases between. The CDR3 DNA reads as TGCAGCGTCCTAGGGGGGGCGCGGGATCAGTACTTC. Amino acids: CSVLGGARDQYF.

CDR3 in DNA: TGCGCCCTCAGATCAGGCAGGGGGCCTCGTCGGGAGACCCAGTACTTC. It codes for CALRSGRGPRRETQYF. The chain combines TRBV4-3 with TRBJ2-5; TRBD1 matches at 8 bases. V lost 11 bases and J lost 5; bases outside the gene matches: 19. The CDR3 contains 16 residues. The germline CDR1 and CDR2 sequences are LGHNA and YSLEER.

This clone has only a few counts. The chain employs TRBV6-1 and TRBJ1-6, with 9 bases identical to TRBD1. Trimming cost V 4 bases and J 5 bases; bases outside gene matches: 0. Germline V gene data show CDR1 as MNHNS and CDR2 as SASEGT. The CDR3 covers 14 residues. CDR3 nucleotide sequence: TGTGCCAGCAGTGGACAGGGGGATAATTCACCCCTCCACTTT. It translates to CASSGQGDNSPLHF.